This T cell receptor (beta chain) was recovered during a study of T cells in Graves' hyperthyroidism and ophthalmopathy. Study overall: Specimen type is peripheral blood, collected at initial diagnosis prior to any treatment.

This clonotype has at least ten counts. TCR beta CDR3 regions were amplified from RNA. When the TCR CDR3 underwent first-round RT-PCR, the HTBI primer set was used. TCRdb ran MiXCR on the multiplex PCR reads and lists one entry per CDR3 protein. The sample contains about half a million distinct CDR3 sequences, about 24% of which appear only once. CDR3 length: 14 amino acids. J lost 6 bases, V lost 5 bases, and 9 bases had no gene match. The germline V gene has CDR1 SGHAT and CDR2 FQNNGV. The V call is TRBV11-2, the J call TRBJ2-7, with 8 bases aligning to TRBD1. The sequence was collected from a woman younger than 45 with Graves' ophthalmopathy. The sample consisted of blood. The CDR3 spells CASSPGQGKGEQYF. CDR3 bases: TGTGCCAGCAGCCCTGGACAGGGCAAAGGCGAGCAGTACTTC.